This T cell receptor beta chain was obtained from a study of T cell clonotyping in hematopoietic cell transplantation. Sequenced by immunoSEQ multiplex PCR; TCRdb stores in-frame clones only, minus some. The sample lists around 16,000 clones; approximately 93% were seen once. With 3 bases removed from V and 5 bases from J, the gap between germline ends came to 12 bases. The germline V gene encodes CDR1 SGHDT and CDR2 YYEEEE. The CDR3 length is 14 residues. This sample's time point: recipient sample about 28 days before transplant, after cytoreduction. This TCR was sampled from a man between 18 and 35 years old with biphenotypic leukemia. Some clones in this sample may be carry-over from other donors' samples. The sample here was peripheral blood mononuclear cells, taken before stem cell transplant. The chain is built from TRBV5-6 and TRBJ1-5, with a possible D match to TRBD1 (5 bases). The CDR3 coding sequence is TGTGCCAGCAGCTGGGGGTTTCGTGATCAGCCCCAGCATTTT. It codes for CASSWGFRDQPQHF.